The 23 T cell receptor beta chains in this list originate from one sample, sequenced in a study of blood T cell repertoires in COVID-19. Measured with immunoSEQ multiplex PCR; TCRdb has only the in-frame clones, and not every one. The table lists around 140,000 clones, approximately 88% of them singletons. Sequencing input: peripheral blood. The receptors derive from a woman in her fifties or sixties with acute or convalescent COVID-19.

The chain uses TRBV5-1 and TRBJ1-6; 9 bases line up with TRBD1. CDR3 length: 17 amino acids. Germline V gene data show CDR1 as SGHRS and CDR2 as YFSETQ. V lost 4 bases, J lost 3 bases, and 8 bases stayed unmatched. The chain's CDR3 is CASSAAGTGLYNSPLHF. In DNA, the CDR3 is TGCGCCAGCAGCGCGGCCGGGACAGGGCTCTATAATTCACCCCTCCACTTT.

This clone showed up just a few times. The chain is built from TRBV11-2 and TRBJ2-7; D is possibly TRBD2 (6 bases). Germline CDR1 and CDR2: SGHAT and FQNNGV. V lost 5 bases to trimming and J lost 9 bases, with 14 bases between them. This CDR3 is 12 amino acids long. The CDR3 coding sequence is TGTGCCAGCAGCCGCGGGAATCAGGGGCAGTACTTC. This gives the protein CASSRGNQGQYF.

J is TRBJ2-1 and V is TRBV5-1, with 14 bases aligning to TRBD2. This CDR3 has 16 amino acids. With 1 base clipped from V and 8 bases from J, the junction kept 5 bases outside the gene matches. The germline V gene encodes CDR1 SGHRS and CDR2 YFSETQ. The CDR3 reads CASSLPGTSGSDEQFF. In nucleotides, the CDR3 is TGCGCCAGCAGCTTGCCCGGGACTAGCGGGAGTGATGAGCAGTTCTTC.

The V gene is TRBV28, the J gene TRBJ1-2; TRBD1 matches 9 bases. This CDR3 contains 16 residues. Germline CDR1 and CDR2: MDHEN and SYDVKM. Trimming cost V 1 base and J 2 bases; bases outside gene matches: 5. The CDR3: CASSLSGQGPNYGYTF. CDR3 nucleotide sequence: TGTGCCAGCAGTTTATCCGGACAGGGGCCCAACTATGGCTACACCTTC.

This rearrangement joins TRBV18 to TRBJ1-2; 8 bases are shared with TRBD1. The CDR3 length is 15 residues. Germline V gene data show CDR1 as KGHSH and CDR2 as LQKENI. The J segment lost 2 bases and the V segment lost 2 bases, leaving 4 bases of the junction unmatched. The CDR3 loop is CASSPAAGGNYGYTF. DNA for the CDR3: TGTGCCAGCTCACCAGCGGCAGGGGGCAACTATGGCTACACCTTC.

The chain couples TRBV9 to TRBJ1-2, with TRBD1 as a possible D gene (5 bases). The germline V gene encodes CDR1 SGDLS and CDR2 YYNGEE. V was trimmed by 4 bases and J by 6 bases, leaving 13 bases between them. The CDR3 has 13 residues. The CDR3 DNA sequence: TGTGCCAGCAGCCAAGGCTTAGGGGATGGCTACACCTTC. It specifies CASSQGLGDGYTF.

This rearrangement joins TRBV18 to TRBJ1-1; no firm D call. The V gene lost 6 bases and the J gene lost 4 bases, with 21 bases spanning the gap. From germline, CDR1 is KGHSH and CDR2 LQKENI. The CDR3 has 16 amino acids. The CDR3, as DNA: TGTGCCAGCTCGTCGTCGGCAGGAGGGTATCCCACTGAAGCTTTCTTT. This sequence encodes CASSSSAGGYPTEAFF. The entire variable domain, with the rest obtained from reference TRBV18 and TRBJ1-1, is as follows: NAGVMQNPRHLVRRRGQEARLRCSPMKGHSHVYWYRQLPEEGLKFMVYLQKENIIDESGMPKERFSAEFPKEGPSILRIQQVVRGDSAAYFCASSSSAGGYPTEAFFGQGTRLTVV.

DNA of the CDR3: TGCAGCGTTGTGGACAGCGTCTACACCTTC. This encodes CSVVDSVYTF. The chain carries TRBV29-1 and TRBJ1-2, with D maybe TRBD1 (6 bases). CDR1 is SQVTM, CDR2 ANQGSEA, per germline. V was pared by 4 bases and J by 10 bases, with 10 bases between. This CDR3 has 10 amino acids.

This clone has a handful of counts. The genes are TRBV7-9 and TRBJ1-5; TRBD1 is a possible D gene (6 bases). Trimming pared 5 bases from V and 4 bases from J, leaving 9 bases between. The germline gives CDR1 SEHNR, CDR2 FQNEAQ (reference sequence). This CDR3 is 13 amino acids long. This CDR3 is CASSGTGNQPQHF. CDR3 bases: TGTGCCAGCAGCGGAACAGGGAATCAGCCCCAGCATTTT.

CDR3 nucleotide sequence: TGTGCCAGCAGCCAGATGGTGACTTTGAACACTGAAGCTTTCTTT. Its protein is CASSQMVTLNTEAFF. The gene calls are TRBV3-1 (or the pseudogene TRBV3-2) and TRBJ1-1; D remains ambiguous. The length of the CDR3 is 15 residues. The ends were cut back, 3 bases at V and 0 bases at J, with 11 bases in the middle. The germline V gene has CDR1 LGHDT and CDR2 YNNKEL (reference sequence).

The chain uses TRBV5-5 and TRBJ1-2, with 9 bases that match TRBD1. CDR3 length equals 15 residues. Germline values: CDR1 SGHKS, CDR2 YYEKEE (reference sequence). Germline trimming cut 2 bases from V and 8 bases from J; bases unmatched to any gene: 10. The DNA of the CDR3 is TGTGCCAGCAGCTTCAACAGGGGGCCTTTAGTAGGCTACACCTTC. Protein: CASSFNRGPLVGYTF.

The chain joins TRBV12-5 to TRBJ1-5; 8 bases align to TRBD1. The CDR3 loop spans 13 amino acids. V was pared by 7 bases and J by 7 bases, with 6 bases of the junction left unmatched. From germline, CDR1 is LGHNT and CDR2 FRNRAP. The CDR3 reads CASDKDRAQPQHF. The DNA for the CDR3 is TGTGCTAGTGACAAGGACAGGGCCCAGCCCCAGCATTTT.

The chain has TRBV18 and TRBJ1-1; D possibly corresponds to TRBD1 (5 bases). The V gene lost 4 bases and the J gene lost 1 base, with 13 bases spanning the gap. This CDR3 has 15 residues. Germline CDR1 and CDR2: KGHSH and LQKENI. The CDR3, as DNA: TGTGCCAGCTCACGAGCGACAGCCAGGAACACTGAAGCTTTCTTT. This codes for CASSRATARNTEAFF.

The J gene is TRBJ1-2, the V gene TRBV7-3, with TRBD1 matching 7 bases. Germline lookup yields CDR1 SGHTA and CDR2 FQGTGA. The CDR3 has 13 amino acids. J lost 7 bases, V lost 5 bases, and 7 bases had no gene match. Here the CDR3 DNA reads TGTGCCAGCAGCCCAGACAGGGTCTCTGGCTACACCTTC. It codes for CASSPDRVSGYTF.

The CDR3 loop reads CASSPPAGKETQYF. The CDR3 DNA reads as TGTGCCAGCTCACCACCAGCGGGGAAAGAGACCCAGTACTTC. The chain couples TRBV18 to TRBJ2-5, with TRBD2 matching 7 bases. V gave up 0 bases and J gave up 3 bases; unmatched junction bases: 1. This CDR3 spans 14 amino acids. CDR1 is KGHSH, CDR2 LQKENI, per germline.

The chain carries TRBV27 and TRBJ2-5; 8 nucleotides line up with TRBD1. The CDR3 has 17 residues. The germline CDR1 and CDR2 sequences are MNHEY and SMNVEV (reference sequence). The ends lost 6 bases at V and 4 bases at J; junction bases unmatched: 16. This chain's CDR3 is CASRQHLRTGFAETQYF. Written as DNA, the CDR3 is TGTGCCAGCAGGCAACACCTTCGGACAGGGTTTGCAGAGACCCAGTACTTC.

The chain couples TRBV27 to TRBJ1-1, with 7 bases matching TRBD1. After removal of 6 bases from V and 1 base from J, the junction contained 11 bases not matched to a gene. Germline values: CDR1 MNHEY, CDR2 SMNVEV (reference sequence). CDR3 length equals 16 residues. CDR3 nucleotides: TGTGCCAGCAGCTTGGACAGGACCCCCGGGAACACTGAAGCTTTCTTT. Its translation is CASSLDRTPGNTEAFF.

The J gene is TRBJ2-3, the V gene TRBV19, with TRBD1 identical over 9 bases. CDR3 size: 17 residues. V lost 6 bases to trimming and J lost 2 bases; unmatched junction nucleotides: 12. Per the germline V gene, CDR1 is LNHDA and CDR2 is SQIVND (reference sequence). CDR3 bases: TGTGCCAGTAGCCGCCGGACAGGGGTTTCAGCCACAGATACGCAGTATTTT. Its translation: CASSRRTGVSATDTQYF.

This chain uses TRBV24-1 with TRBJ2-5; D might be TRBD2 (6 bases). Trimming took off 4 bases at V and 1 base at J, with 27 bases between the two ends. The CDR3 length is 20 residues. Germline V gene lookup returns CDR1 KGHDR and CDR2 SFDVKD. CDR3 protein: CATSEGPTSKGRSAQETQYF. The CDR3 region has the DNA TGTGCCACCAGTGAGGGGCCCACTAGCAAGGGGAGGTCCGCCCAAGAGACCCAGTACTTC.

CDR3 loop: CASSLERQYGYTF. Written as DNA, the CDR3 is TGTGCCAGCAGCTTAGAAAGACAGTATGGCTACACCTTC. The chain links TRBV11-2 to TRBJ1-2; TRBD1 is a possible D gene (5 bases). Germline V gene data show CDR1 as SGHAT and CDR2 as FQNNGV. The CDR3 totals 13 residues. V was clipped by 0 bases and J by 5 bases, with 7 bases between them.

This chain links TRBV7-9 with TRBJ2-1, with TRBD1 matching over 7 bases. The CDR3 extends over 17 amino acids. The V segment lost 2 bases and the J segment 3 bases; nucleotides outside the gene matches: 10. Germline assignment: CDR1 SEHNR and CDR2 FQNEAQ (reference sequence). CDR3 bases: TGTGCCAGCAGCTTATTAGGGGGCGGTTCCCACTACAATGAGCAGTTCTTC. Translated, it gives CASSLLGGGSHYNEQFF.

The CDR3 here is CASSLAVGLGETQYF. DNA for the CDR3: TGTGCCAGCAGCTTAGCGGTGGGTCTGGGCGAGACCCAGTACTTC. The genes are TRBV7-8 and TRBJ2-5; D gene unclear. The CDR3 is made up of 15 amino acids. Germline V CDR1 and CDR2: SGHVS, FQNEAQ. V lost 0 bases and J lost 5, with 13 bases in between.

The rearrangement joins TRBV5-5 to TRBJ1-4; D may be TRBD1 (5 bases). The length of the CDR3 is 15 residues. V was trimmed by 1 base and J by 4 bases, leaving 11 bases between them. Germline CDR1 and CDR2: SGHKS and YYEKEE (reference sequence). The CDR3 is CASSLWGVYNEKLFF. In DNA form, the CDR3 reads TGTGCCAGCAGCTTGTGGGGGGTCTATAATGAAAAACTGTTTTTT. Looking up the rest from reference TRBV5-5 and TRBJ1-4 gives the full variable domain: DAGVTQSPTHLIKTRGQQVTLRCSPISGHKSVSWYQQVLGQGPQFIFQYYEKEERGRGNFPDRFSARQFPNYSSELNVNALLLGDSALYLCASSLWGVYNEKLFFGSGTQLSVL.